This T cell receptor beta chain is drawn from a study of shared clonotypes between healthy human individuals. This CDR3 region has 11 residues. V shed 7 bases and J shed 11 bases, with 15 bases lying between them. The germline V gene has CDR1 GTSNPN and CDR2 SVGIG (reference sequence). As originally analysed: In the immunoSEQ data, sequences were junction-only and lacked quality scores, so filtering differed. Using immunoSEQ multiplex PCR, the repertoire was profiled, and TCRdb retains in-frame clones only, with some absent. The V and J calls and clone size were taken over from that table, and D and trimming were inferred from the DNA. The profile covers more than 2,000,000 clones, with just over 90% appearing a single time and over 0.12% taken by the ten largest.

This rearrangement joins TRBV30 to TRBJ1-5; D is possibly TRBD1 (6 bases). Source material: naive CD4+ T cells sorted from blood. Subset here: CD45RA+ positively selected. The TCR comes from a man younger than 35 in good health. The CDR3 loop reads CASRGKVSQHF. The CDR3 DNA reads as TGTGCCTCGAGGGGGAAGGTGTCCCAGCATTTT.